This T cell receptor beta chain was recorded in a study of read filtering for tumor transcriptome and immune sequencing. As for the study in general: Whole-transcriptome libraries were prepared after DNase treatment. Overall study results and limits: Single-read clonotypes: about 81.9% of IR-seq clonotypes (roughly 3.5% of reads), 60% to 75% of RNA-seq clonotypes (44.6% of reads). The sorted CD138-negative fraction was a mixed bone marrow immune population, not purified T cells.

CDR1 and CDR2 from the germline V gene are LNHDA and SQIVND (reference sequence). Trimming at V came to 4 bases and at J to 4 bases, leaving 8 bases not matched to a gene. This CDR3 is 15 amino acids long. This clonotype appeared many times. Its antigen is unidentified. The library was built from 400 ng RNA with molecular barcoded adaptors for alpha/delta and beta/gamma chains. TCRdb re-derived calls from the reads in MiXCR, one entry per CDR3 protein. Of fewer than 25,000 distinct CDR3 sequences listed, 20% to 25% are singletons. This rearrangement joins TRBV19 to TRBJ2-3, with 7 bases aligning to TRBD2. The source of this sequence is a donor over 35 with multiple myeloma. The source material was a population of CD138-negative cells sorted from bone marrow. The CDR3 loop is CASSRRSGTPDTQYF. For the CDR3, the DNA is TGTGCCAGTAGTAGACGGAGCGGGACCCCAGATACGCAGTATTTT.